These 13 T cell receptor beta chains were sequenced from one sample in a study of regulatory T cells in long-lasting Graves disease. Noted time point: newly diagnosed GD, antithyroid drugs for less than 3 months. RNA extracted from PBMCs served as the sequencing template. Both iRepertoire HTBI primers and Arm-PCR of CDR3 regions were used to build the TCR beta libraries. Via MiXCR, TCRdb re-called the multiplex PCR reads, giving one row per CDR3 protein. The table lists more than 400,000 distinct CDR3 sequences, about 17% of them singletons. The same data also contributed to another study, on T cells in Graves' hyperthyroidism and ophthalmopathy.

The sequencing here drew on peripheral blood mononuclear cells (PBMCs), taken at new diagnosis, from a patient treated with antithyroid drugs. These receptors all stem from a middle-aged man with Graves disease.

The CDR3 sequence: CASIPPGGVTGELFF. CDR3 in DNA: TGTGCCAGCATCCCACCTGGAGGGGTCACCGGGGAGCTGTTTTTT. The chain is built from TRBV6-2 or TRBV6-3 and TRBJ2-2, with a weak D call TRBD2 (6 bases). This CDR3 has 15 residues. Trimming removed 7 bases from V and 4 bases from J, with 16 bases in between. Per the germline V gene, CDR1 is MNHEY and CDR2 is SVGEGT.

In regard to this clonotype: No conserved phenylalanine or tryptophan is present at the end of the CDR3, so a read error is the likely explanation. The genes are TRBV20-1 and TRBJ2-7; either TRBD1 or TRBD2 may supply D (5 bases each). Germline V gene lookup returns CDR1 DFQATT and CDR2 SNEGSKA (reference sequence). V was shortened by 0 bases and J by 3 bases, with 12 bases between the two germline ends. The CDR3 consists of 14 residues. CDR3 DNA: TGCAGTGCTAGAGATCGGGCAGGGAGCTACGAGCAGTACTCC. Translation: CSARDRAGSYEQYS.

This clonotype was seen at least ten times. The V gene is TRBV20-1, the J gene TRBJ2-7; 9 bases match TRBD1. CDR1 DFQATT and CDR2 SNEGSKA come from the germline V gene (reference sequence). This CDR3 contains 14 residues. V lost 1 base to trimming and J lost 6 bases; unmatched junction nucleotides: 7. The CDR3 sequence is CSARVGTGYGEQYF. For the CDR3, the DNA is TGCAGTGCTAGAGTCGGGACAGGGTACGGCGAGCAGTACTTC.

V is TRBV29-1 and J is TRBJ2-1; possible D gene TRBD2, 5 bases. The CDR3 contains 14 residues. The V end lost 5 bases, the J end lost 8 bases, and 19 bases lay between the germline ends. Germline values: CDR1 SQVTM, CDR2 ANQGSEA. The CDR3 here is CSVTPPTSKDEQFF. CDR3 DNA sequence: TGCAGCGTTACCCCCCCTACTAGTAAGGATGAGCAGTTCTTC.

This clonotype was counted ten times or more. V usage is TRBV3-1 and J usage is TRBJ2-2; a possible D gene is TRBD1 (5 bases). The CDR3 spans 13 residues. CDR1 LGHDT and CDR2 YNNKEL come from the germline V gene (reference sequence). Trimming removed 0 bases at V and 6 bases at J, with 5 bases between. The CDR3 here is CASSQETAGELFF. CDR3 DNA sequence: TGTGCCAGCAGCCAAGAGACAGCCGGGGAGCTGTTTTTT.

The gene calls are TRBV7-9 and TRBJ2-7; TRBD1 aligns across 10 bases. Trimming cost V 11 bases and J 5 bases; bases outside gene matches: 3. The germline V gene has CDR1 SEHNR and CDR2 FQNEAQ (reference sequence). The CDR3 is 11 amino acids. CDR3 loop: CAGQGGNEQYF. In DNA form, the CDR3 reads TGTGCCGGACAGGGGGGCAACGAGCAGTACTTC.

This clonotype was observed a few times. A much more abundant neighbour one base away suggests this may be a read error. This chain joins TRBV5-1 and TRBJ2-2, with 7 nucleotides matching TRBD1. The ends lost 7 bases at V and 7 bases at J; junction bases unmatched: 7. There are 13 residues in the CDR3. CDR1 and CDR2 from the germline V gene are SGHRS and YFSETQ. The CDR3 nucleotides are TGCGCCAGCTGTGACAGGGTGGGCGGGGAGCTGTTTTTT. Amino acids: CASCDRVGGELFF.

This clonotype came up many times. The chain employs TRBV30 and TRBJ1-2; D gene unclear. This CDR3 is built from 12 residues. Trimming shortened V by 3 bases and J by 10 bases, and 15 bases separated the two germline ends. Germline CDR1 and CDR2: GTSNPN and SVGIG (reference sequence). Here the CDR3 DNA reads TGTGCCTGGAGGACCCGGCCTATGGACTACACCTTC. Translation: CAWRTRPMDYTF.

This clonotype was recorded at least ten times. The chain couples TRBV12-3 or TRBV12-4 to TRBJ1-1; TRBD1 agrees at 9 bases. V lost 4 bases to trimming and J lost 4 bases; unmatched junction nucleotides: 4. This CDR3 is built from 14 residues. The CDR3 loop reads CASSWDREVTEAFF. The CDR3 nucleotides read TGTGCCAGCAGTTGGGACAGGGAGGTCACTGAAGCTTTCTTT.

This clonotype was detected ten times or more. The chain recombines TRBV27 with TRBJ2-1; 10 nucleotides line up with TRBD2. The V and J ends lost 5 bases and 6 bases, in that order; junction bases with no gene match: 7. The CDR3 is 15 residues long. Germline lookup yields CDR1 MNHEY and CDR2 SMNVEV (reference sequence). The CDR3 protein is CASSRLAGPGNEQFF. In nucleotides, the CDR3 is TGTGCCAGCAGTCGACTAGCGGGCCCCGGCAATGAGCAGTTCTTC.

This clonotype was counted only a few times. This chain joins TRBV9 and TRBJ1-1, with D unclear. Germline V gives CDR1 SGDLS, CDR2 YYNGEE. The CDR3 spans 13 residues. Between the trimmed V and J ends, which lost 4 bases and 4 bases, there was a span of 11 bases. As DNA, the CDR3 is TGTGCCAGCAGCCCCCTACGCAGCACTGAAGCTTTCTTT. Translated, it gives CASSPLRSTEAFF.

This clonotype was seen at least ten times. This rearrangement joins TRBV10-3 to TRBJ2-1; unclear D gene. V was cut by 2 bases and J by 0 bases, with 8 bases left in between. The CDR3 length is 15 residues. Per germline, CDR1 ENHRY and CDR2 SYGVKD. Here the CDR3 DNA reads TGTGCCATCAGTGAGAGCCGGAGCTCCTACAATGAGCAGTTCTTC. It yields the protein CAISESRSSYNEQFF.

This clonotype was recorded many times. This chain uses TRBV2 with TRBJ2-5, with D maybe TRBD2 (5 bases). CDR3 length: 14 amino acids. Germline CDR1 and CDR2: SNHLY and FYNNEI. The V end was cut by 8 bases, the J end by 4 bases, with 17 bases between. This CDR3 reads CASGRLTVAETQYF. Here the CDR3 DNA reads TGTGCCAGCGGAAGACTAACAGTGGCAGAGACCCAGTACTTC. The full variable domain, with the rest looked up from reference TRBV2 and TRBJ2-5, is EPEVTQTPSHQVTQMGQEVILRCVPISNHLYFYWYRQILGQKVEFLVSFYNNEISEKSEIFDDQFSVERPDGSNFTLKIRSTKLEDSAMYFCASGRLTVAETQYFGPGTRLLVL.